The rows below give T cell receptor beta chains drawn from one sample of a study of T cells in Graves' hyperthyroidism and ophthalmopathy. TCRdb re-derived calls from the multiplex PCR reads in MiXCR, one entry per CDR3 protein. The sample carries around 500,000 distinct CDR3 sequences, approximately 15% recorded once. Input material: blood. These receptors were obtained from a woman aged 18-29 years with Graves' hyperthyroidism. Each CDR3 is given with its conserved first and last residue. D genes are given only for firm matches. A row's size may be missing; if present it is once, few, many or a size class.

D: TRBD2; J: TRBJ2-5; V: TRBV4-1; size: few; CDR3: CASSQDMASGVETQYF; DNA: TGCGCCAGCAGCCAAGATATGGCTAGCGGGGTAGAGACCCAGTACTTC
D: TRBD1; J: TRBJ2-1; V: TRBV13; size: many; CDR3: CASSLSGGPYNEQFF; DNA: TGTGCCAGCAGCTTATCAGGGGGACCCTACAATGAGCAGTTCTTC
D: TRBD2; J: TRBJ2-5; V: TRBV11-2; size: many; CDR3: CASSLDAGGARKTQYF; DNA: TGTGCCAGCAGCTTAGACGCGGGGGGAGCCAGGAAGACCCAGTACTTC
D: TRBD2; J: TRBJ2-5; V: TRBV27; size: many; CDR3: CASSTLPPGGGEETQYF; DNA: TGTGCCAGCAGTACCCTCCCCCCGGGGGGGGGGGAAGAGACCCAGTACTTC
D: -; J: TRBJ1-2; V: TRBV11-3; size: many; CDR3: CASSALGGGDGYTF; DNA: TGTGCCAGCAGCGCCCTCGGTGGAGGGGATGGCTACACCTTC
D: -; J: TRBJ2-4; V: TRBV20-1; size: few; CDR3: CSARDRLVLNIQYF; DNA: TGCAGTGCTAGGGACCGACTAGTTTTGAACATTCAGTACTTC
D: -; J: TRBJ1-1; V: TRBV24-1; size: many; CDR3: CATSDSIPMRSTEAFF; DNA: TGTGCCACCAGTGACAGCATACCCATGAGGAGCACTGAAGCTTTCTTT
D: -; J: TRBJ2-7; V: TRBV5-4; size: many; CDR3: CASSFGVYEQYF; DNA: TGTGCCAGCAGCTTCGGGGTCTACGAGCAGTACTTC
D: -; J: TRBJ1-5; V: TRBV20-1; size: few; CDR3: CSASGPKQGEQPQHF; DNA: TGCAGTGCTAGTGGCCCAAAACAGGGAGAGCAGCCCCAGCATTTT
D: -; J: TRBJ1-1; V: TRBV3-1; size: many; CDR3: CASRDLGSRNTEAFF; DNA: TGTGCCAGCCGGGACCTTGGGTCCCGGAACACTGAAGCTTTCTTT
D: -; J: TRBJ2-5; V: TRBV5-1; size: many; CDR3: CASSLESQVRAFQETQYF; DNA: TGCGCCAGCAGCTTGGAATCGCAGGTCAGGGCCTTCCAAGAGACCCAGTACTTC
D: -; J: TRBJ2-7; V: TRBV11-2; size: many; CDR3: CASSVPPRAQYF; DNA: TGTGCCAGCAGCGTCCCCCCCCGGGCGCAGTACTTC
D: -; J: TRBJ2-3; V: TRBV29-1; size: few; CDR3: CSADLGTTDTQYF; DNA: TGCAGCGCTGACCTGGGGACCACAGATACGCAGTATTTT
D: -; J: TRBJ1-6; V: TRBV12-3/TRBV12-4; size: many; CDR3: CASSFSGALYNSPLHF; DNA: TGTGCCAGCAGTTTCTCCGGGGCCTTATATAATTCACCCCTCCACTTT
D: TRBD2; J: TRBJ2-3; V: TRBV2; size: many; CDR3: CASRPTSGRPDTQYF; DNA: TGTGCCAGCAGACCTACTAGCGGGAGGCCAGATACGCAGTATTTT
D: -; J: TRBJ1-2; V: TRBV18; size: many; CDR3: CASSRTEGYGYTF; DNA: TGTGCCAGCTCGCGGACGGAGGGCTATGGCTACACCTTC
D: TRBD2; J: TRBJ2-7; V: TRBV11-2; size: -; CDR3: CASSLEPGGRGEQYF; DNA: TGTGCCAGCAGCTTAGAGCCGGGAGGGCGGGGCGAGCAGTACTTC
D: -; J: TRBJ1-2; V: TRBV12-3/TRBV12-4; size: many; CDR3: CASSLGDSSYGYTF; DNA: TGTGCCAGCAGTTTAGGTGACAGCAGCTATGGCTACACCTTC
D: TRBD1; J: TRBJ1-2; V: TRBV7-9; size: few; CDR3: CASRLKQGADGYTF; DNA: TGTGCCAGCAGGCTGAAACAGGGGGCGGATGGCTACACCTTC
D: -; J: TRBJ2-7; V: TRBV7-8; size: many; CDR3: CASIPDRLSYEQYF; DNA: TGTGCCAGCATCCCCGACCGACTCTCCTACGAGCAGTACTTC
D: TRBD1; J: TRBJ2-7; V: TRBV29-1; size: many; CDR3: CSVQGQGARQYF; DNA: TGCAGCGTACAAGGACAGGGGGCTAGGCAGTACTTC
D: -; J: TRBJ2-3; V: TRBV10-3; size: -; CDR3: CAIRTGKTTDTQYF; DNA: TGTGCCATCCGCACTGGGAAGACCACAGATACGCAGTATTTT
D: -; J: TRBJ2-2; V: TRBV24-1; size: few; CDR3: CATSDYMHTANTGELFF; DNA: TGTGCCACCAGTGATTACATGCACACTGCGAACACCGGGGAGCTGTTTTTT
D: -; J: TRBJ2-7; V: TRBV18; size: many; CDR3: CASSPTGPAFEQYF; DNA: TGTGCCAGCTCACCGACAGGTCCCGCCTTCGAGCAGTACTTC
D: -; J: TRBJ2-7; V: TRBV7-9; size: -; CDR3: CASSPSGTRFYEQYF; DNA: TGTGCCAGCAGCCCGTCCGGGACGAGATTCTACGAGCAGTACTTC
D: -; J: TRBJ1-2; V: TRBV27; size: many; CDR3: CASREAGARYGYTF; DNA: TGTGCCAGCAGAGAGGCGGGGGCTCGCTACGGCTACACCTTC
D: TRBD2; J: TRBJ2-3; V: TRBV12-3/TRBV12-4; size: many; CDR3: CASHRAGGLDTQYF; DNA: TGTGCCAGCCACCGAGCGGGAGGGTTAGATACGCAGTATTTT